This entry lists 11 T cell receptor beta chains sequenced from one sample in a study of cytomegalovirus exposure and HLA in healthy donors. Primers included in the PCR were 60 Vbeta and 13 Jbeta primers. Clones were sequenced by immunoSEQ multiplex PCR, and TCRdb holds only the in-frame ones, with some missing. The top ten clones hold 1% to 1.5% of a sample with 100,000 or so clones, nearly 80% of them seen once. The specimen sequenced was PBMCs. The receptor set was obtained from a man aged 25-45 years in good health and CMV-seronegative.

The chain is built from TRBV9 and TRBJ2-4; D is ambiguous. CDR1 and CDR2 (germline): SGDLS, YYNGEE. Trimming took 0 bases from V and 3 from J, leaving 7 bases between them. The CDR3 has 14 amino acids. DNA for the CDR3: TGTGCCAGCAGCGTAGATCTAGGCAAAAACATTCAGTACTTC. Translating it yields CASSVDLGKNIQYF.

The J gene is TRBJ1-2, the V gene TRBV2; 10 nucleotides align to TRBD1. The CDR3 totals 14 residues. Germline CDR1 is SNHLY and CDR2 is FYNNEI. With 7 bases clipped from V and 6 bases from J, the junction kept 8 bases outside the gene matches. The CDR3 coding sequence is TGTGCCAGCAAGCGGGACAGGGGATTGGATGGCTACACCTTC. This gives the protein CASKRDRGLDGYTF.

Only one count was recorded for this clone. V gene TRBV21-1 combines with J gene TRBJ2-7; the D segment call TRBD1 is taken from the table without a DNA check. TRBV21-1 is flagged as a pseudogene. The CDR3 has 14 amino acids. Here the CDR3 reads CASSKLGVIYEQYF. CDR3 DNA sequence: TGTGCCAGCAGCAAACTGGGCGTCATCTACGAGCAGTACTTC.

The CDR3: CASRVQAGAKNYGYTF. CDR3 DNA sequence: TGTGCCAGCAGAGTACAAGCGGGGGCCAAAAACTATGGCTACACCTTC. The V and J genes are TRBV5-4 and TRBJ1-2, with D possibly TRBD1 on 6 matching bases. CDR3 length: 16 amino acids. V lost 5 bases, J lost 2 bases, and 19 bases lay in between. Germline loops: CDR1 SGHNT, CDR2 YYREEE (reference sequence).

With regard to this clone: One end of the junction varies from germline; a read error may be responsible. CDR3 bases: TGCGCCAGCAGGTCACCCGGGACTAGCATAGATACGCAGTATTTT. Translated: CASRSPGTSIDTQYF. The chain uses TRBV5-1 and TRBJ2-3; 9 positions agree with TRBD2. The CDR3 is 15 residues long. Germline V lookup: CDR1 SGHRS, CDR2 YFSETQ.

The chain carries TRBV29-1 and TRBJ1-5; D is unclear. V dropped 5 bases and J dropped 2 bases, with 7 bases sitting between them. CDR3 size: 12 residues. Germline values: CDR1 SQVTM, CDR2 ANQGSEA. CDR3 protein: CSVKGGNQPQHF. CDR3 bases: TGCAGCGTTAAGGGAGGCAATCAGCCCCAGCATTTT.

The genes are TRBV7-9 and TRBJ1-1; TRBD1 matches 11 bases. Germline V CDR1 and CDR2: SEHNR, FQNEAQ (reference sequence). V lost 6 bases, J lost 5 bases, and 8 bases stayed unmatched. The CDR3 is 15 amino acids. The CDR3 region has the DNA TGTGCCAGCAGGGCTCGGACAGGGGGCCGGACTGAAGCTTTCTTT. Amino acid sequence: CASRARTGGRTEAFF.

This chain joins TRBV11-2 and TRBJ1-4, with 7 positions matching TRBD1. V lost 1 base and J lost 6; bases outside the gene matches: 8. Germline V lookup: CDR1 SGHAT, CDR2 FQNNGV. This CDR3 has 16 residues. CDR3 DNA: TGTGCCAGCAGCTTAGCCTGGACAGGAGAGGATGAAAAACTGTTTTTT. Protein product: CASSLAWTGEDEKLFF.

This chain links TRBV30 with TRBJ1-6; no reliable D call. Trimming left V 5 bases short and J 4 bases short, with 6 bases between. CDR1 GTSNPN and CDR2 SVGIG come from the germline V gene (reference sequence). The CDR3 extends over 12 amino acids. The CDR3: CAWDGYNSPLHF. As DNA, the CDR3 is TGTGCCTGGGACGGGTATAATTCACCCCTCCACTTT.

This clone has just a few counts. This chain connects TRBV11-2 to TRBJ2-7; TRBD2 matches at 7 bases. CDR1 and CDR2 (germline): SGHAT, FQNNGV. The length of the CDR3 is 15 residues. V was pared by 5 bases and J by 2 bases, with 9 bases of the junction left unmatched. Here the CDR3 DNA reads TGTGCCAGCAGCAGTATAAGCGGGGAAACCTACGAGCAGTACTTC. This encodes CASSSISGETYEQYF.

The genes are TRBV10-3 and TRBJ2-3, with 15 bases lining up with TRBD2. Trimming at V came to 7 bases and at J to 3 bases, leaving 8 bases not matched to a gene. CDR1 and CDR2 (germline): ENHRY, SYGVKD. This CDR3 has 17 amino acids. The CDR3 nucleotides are TGTGCCATCACCGGAAGGACTAGCGGGGGGGGTACAGATACGCAGTATTTT. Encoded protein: CAITGRTSGGGTDTQYF.